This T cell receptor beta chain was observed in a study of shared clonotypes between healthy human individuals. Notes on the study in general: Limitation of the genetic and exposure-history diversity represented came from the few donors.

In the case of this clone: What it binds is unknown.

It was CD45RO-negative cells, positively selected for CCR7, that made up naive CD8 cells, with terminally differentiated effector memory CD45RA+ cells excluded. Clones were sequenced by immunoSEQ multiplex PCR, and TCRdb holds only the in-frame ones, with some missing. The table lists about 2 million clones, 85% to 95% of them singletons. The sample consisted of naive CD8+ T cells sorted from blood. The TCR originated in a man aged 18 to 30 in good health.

The CDR3 DNA is TGTGCCAGCAGCCCCCGGGACGAGCTGGGTTTGGAGCATTTT. It codes for CASSPRDELGLEHF. V usage is TRBV7-2 and J usage is TRBJ1-5; tentative D call: TRBD1 (5 bases). V was trimmed by 5 bases and J by 14 bases, leaving 22 bases between them. CDR1 is SGHTA and CDR2 is FQGNSA in the germline V gene. The CDR3 contains 14 residues.